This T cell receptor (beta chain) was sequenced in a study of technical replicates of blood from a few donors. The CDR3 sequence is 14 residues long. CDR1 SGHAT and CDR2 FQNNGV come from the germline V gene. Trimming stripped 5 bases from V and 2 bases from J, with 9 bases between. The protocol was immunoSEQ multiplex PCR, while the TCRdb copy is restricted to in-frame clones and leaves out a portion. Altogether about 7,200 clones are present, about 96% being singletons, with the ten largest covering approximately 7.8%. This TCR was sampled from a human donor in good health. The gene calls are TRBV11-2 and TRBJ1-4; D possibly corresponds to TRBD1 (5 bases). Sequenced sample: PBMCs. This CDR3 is CASSPGRTNEKLFF. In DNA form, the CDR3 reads TGTGCCAGCAGCCCAGGGAGGACTAATGAAAAACTGTTTTTT. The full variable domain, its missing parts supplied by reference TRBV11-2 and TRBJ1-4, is EAGVAQSPRYKIIEKRQSVAFWCNPISGHATLYWYQQILGQGPKLLIQFQNNGVVDDSQLPKDRFSAERLKGVDSTLKIQPAKLEDSAVYLCASSPGRTNEKLFFGSGTQLSVL.